This T cell receptor beta chain was identified in a study of cytomegalovirus exposure and HLA in healthy donors. Study outcomes and limitations: Cytomegalovirus association was listed for 164 TCR beta chains. A few of the chains that were CMV-associated were confirmed in vitro to be specific for CMV antigens.

Regarding donors, all were healthy bone marrow donors. Primers: 60 Vbeta forward and 13 Jbeta reverse. Clones were read by immunoSEQ multiplex PCR, and TCRdb kept only the in-frame ones, dropping some. The sample shows 130,000 or so clones, and approximately 1.6% sits with its ten largest clones. Note on this clone: The antigen is not known.

Per the germline V gene, CDR1 is MGHRA and CDR2 is YSYEKL. This CDR3 is built from 16 residues. V was trimmed by 0 bases and J by 5 bases, leaving 11 bases between them. The TCR originated in a woman aged 40-49 years in good health and CMV-seropositive. The chain carries TRBV4-1 and TRBJ1-6; D remains unclear. Sequencing was done on a sample of PBMCs. The CDR3 DNA reads TGCGCCAGCAGCCAAGATCCCGGCAGCGATAATTCACCCCTCCACTTT. Its translation: CASSQDPGSDNSPLHF.